Listed here are 19 T cell receptor beta chains from one sample, sequenced in a study of blood T cell repertoires in COVID-19. Some clones are missing from TCRdb's copy, which holds only in-frame ones; the method was immunoSEQ multiplex PCR. This sample has approximately 180,000 clones, with over 80% found just once. The sample consisted of peripheral blood. The receptors here all came from a woman aged 40 to 50 with COVID-19, enrolled during active disease.

V usage is TRBV24-1 and J usage is TRBJ1-2; the match to TRBD1 covers 9 bases. CDR3 length: 16 amino acids. Germline CDR1 KGHDR, CDR2 SFDVKD. V was pared by 3 bases and J by 0 bases, with 4 bases of the junction left unmatched. The CDR3 region is CATSDTGQGSNYGYTF. The CDR3 DNA reads as TGTGCCACCAGTGATACGGGACAGGGATCTAACTATGGCTACACCTTC.

Of note for this clone: Mismatch with germline at one junction end may stem from a read error. DNA for the CDR3: TGTGCTAGCAGCTTTTTAAGCGGGAGTGGAAATGAGCAGTTCTTC. It codes for CASSFLSGSGNEQFF. V and J are TRBV7-7 and TRBJ2-1; 8 nucleotides line up with TRBD2. The CDR3 contains 15 residues. Germline loops: CDR1 SSHAT, CDR2 FNYEAQ (reference sequence).

The rearrangement uses TRBV22-1 and TRBJ2-7; the table's D call, TRBD2, was not checked against the DNA. TRBV22-1 is shown as a pseudogene. The CDR3 is made up of 15 amino acids. CDR3 DNA sequence: TGTCCTGGGAGCGCCCCCGGGACTAGCTGCCACGAGCAGTACTTC. Translation: CPGSAPGTSCHEQYF.

This rearrangement joins TRBV7-2 to TRBJ1-2; D is uncertain. Germline values: CDR1 SGHTA, CDR2 FQGNSA. This CDR3 comprises 12 residues. V lost 1 base, J lost 8 bases, and 8 bases lay in between. The chain's CDR3 is CASSLGAIGYTF. The CDR3 DNA is TGTGCCAGCAGCTTAGGGGCTATAGGCTACACCTTC.

In this sample, this clone turned up a few times. Here the CDR3 reads CASSQTGGTMNTEAFF. CDR3 DNA sequence: TGCGCCAGCAGCCAAACAGGGGGGACCATGAACACTGAAGCTTTCTTT. This chain uses TRBV4-1 with TRBJ1-1, with 8 bases aligning to TRBD1. From germline, CDR1 is MGHRA and CDR2 YSYEKL. J was trimmed by 0 bases and V by 2 bases; bases with no gene match: 5. The CDR3 covers 16 residues.

The chain employs TRBV5-4 and TRBJ2-3; D ambiguous. Germline lookup yields CDR1 SGHNT and CDR2 YYREEE (reference sequence). This CDR3 is 16 amino acids long. V was shortened by 0 bases and J by 0 bases, with 11 bases between the two germline ends. The CDR3 coding sequence is TGTGCCAGCAGCTTGGGACTCAGCTCGAGCACAGATACGCAGTATTTT. Translating gives CASSLGLSSSTDTQYF.

This chain joins TRBV11-1 and TRBJ2-1, with 7 nucleotides matching TRBD1. J was trimmed by 4 bases and V by 5 bases; bases with no gene match: 8. The CDR3 has 15 amino acids. The V gene's germline CDR1 is SGHAT and CDR2 FQDESV (reference sequence). CDR3 coding DNA: TGTGCCAGCAGCCCGAGGACAGGTGCGTACAATGAGCAGTTCTTC. This sequence encodes CASSPRTGAYNEQFF.

This sequence joins TRBV4-1 and TRBJ2-7, with TRBD1 identical over 7 bases. The CDR3 totals 13 residues. From germline, CDR1 is MGHRA and CDR2 YSYEKL. Unmatched junction bases numbered 5, after V lost 5 bases and J lost 4 bases. The CDR3 DNA is TGCGCCAGCAGCATGGACAGGTATTACGAGCAGTACTTC. Protein: CASSMDRYYEQYF.

In DNA, the CDR3 is TGTGCCAGCAGTTACTCGACGCGGAGCCCCCAGCATTTT. Its protein is CASSYSTRSPQHF. V and J are TRBV6-5 and TRBJ1-5; no clear D gene. Per the germline V gene, CDR1 is MNHEY and CDR2 is SVGAGI. The CDR3 runs to 13 residues. V gave up 0 bases and J gave up 10 bases, with 10 bases separating them.

The genes are TRBV5-6 and TRBJ1-2; no firm D call. Germline V gene lookup returns CDR1 SGHDT and CDR2 YYEEEE. The CDR3 is made up of 13 amino acids. The ends were cut back, 3 bases at V and 5 bases at J, with 11 bases in the middle. This CDR3 reads CASSSPPGYGYTF. As DNA, the CDR3 is TGTGCCAGCAGCTCCCCCCCCGGGTATGGCTACACCTTC.

This clone was counted a few times. The gene calls are TRBV6-5 and TRBJ2-5, with no clear D. V was trimmed by 6 bases and J by 2 bases, leaving 7 bases between them. CDR1 MNHEY and CDR2 SVGAGI come from the germline V gene. This CDR3 is built from 12 residues. CDR3 protein: CASSESQETQYF. The DNA for the CDR3 is TGTGCCAGCAGCGAGTCTCAAGAGACCCAGTACTTC.

CDR3 coding DNA: TGTGCCAGTAAATCAGGACTAGCGGCGGGAAATGAGCAGTTCTTC. It codes for CASKSGLAAGNEQFF. V and J are TRBV19 and TRBJ2-1; TRBD2 matches 10 bases. J was trimmed by 7 bases and V by 7 bases; bases with no gene match: 10. Germline V gene sequence: CDR1 LNHDA, CDR2 SQIVND (reference sequence). The CDR3 runs 15 residues.

This chain joins TRBV19 and TRBJ1-3; no clear D gene. Trimming left V 1 base short and J 1 base short, with 5 bases between. The germline gives CDR1 LNHDA, CDR2 SQIVND (reference sequence). The CDR3 runs to 14 residues. CDR3 protein: CASSIAPSGNTIYF. The CDR3 nucleotides are TGTGCCAGTAGTATAGCCCCTTCTGGAAACACCATATATTTT.

The table lists this clone with a few counts. The genes are TRBV24-1 and TRBJ2-2; a possible D gene is TRBD2 (7 bases). V was trimmed by 6 bases and J by 5 bases, leaving 12 bases between them. Germline lookup yields CDR1 KGHDR and CDR2 SFDVKD. The CDR3 is 14 amino acids. In DNA, the CDR3 is TGTGCCACCAGTTGGGGAGGGGGAACCGGGGAGCTGTTTTTT. This codes for CATSWGGGTGELFF.

This chain joins TRBV6-2 or TRBV6-3 and TRBJ2-5; maybe TRBD2 (7 bases). The CDR3 extends over 14 amino acids. The germline V and J ends were trimmed by 6 bases and 5 bases, with 16 bases remaining between them. Germline V gene lookup returns CDR1 MNHEY and CDR2 SVGEGT. CDR3: CASSLRGGVETQYF. The CDR3 coding sequence is TGTGCCAGCAGCCTGAGGGGGGGGGTGGAGACCCAGTACTTC.

The CDR3 coding sequence is TGTGCCAGCAGTATAAATCCGACTAGGACAGATACGCAGTATTTT. It translates to CASSINPTRTDTQYF. V usage is TRBV2 and J usage is TRBJ2-3; possible D gene TRBD2, 6 bases. CDR3 size: 15 residues. V lost 5 bases and J 3 bases, leaving 15 bases between the germline ends. CDR1 and CDR2 from the germline V gene are SNHLY and FYNNEI.

The rearrangement joins TRBV5-4 to TRBJ1-6, with a possible D match to TRBD1 (5 bases). Trimming stripped 3 bases from V and 8 bases from J, with 12 bases between. Germline-derived CDR1 and CDR2 are SGHNT and YYREEE (reference sequence). The CDR3 is 14 amino acids. The CDR3: CASSSQGTDSPLHF. The CDR3 nucleotides read TGTGCCAGCAGCTCCCAGGGAACGGATTCACCCCTCCACTTT.

The chain carries TRBV27 and TRBJ2-2, with 11 bases lining up with TRBD2. This CDR3 has 16 residues. J lost 4 bases, V lost 5 bases, and 6 bases had no gene match. The germline V gene has CDR1 MNHEY and CDR2 SMNVEV (reference sequence). CDR3 amino acids: CASSPLGLAGTGELFF. The CDR3 nucleotides read TGTGCCAGCAGTCCACTCGGACTAGCGGGCACCGGGGAGCTGTTTTTT.

V and J are TRBV20-1 and TRBJ1-2, with D maybe TRBD1 (6 bases). V lost 3 bases and J 8 bases, leaving 22 bases between the germline ends. The CDR3 has 15 residues. CDR1 DFQATT and CDR2 SNEGSKA come from the germline V gene (reference sequence). The CDR3: CSASRSGGRLEGYTF. Here the CDR3 DNA reads TGCAGTGCTAGTAGGTCGGGGGGGCGCCTTGAAGGCTACACCTTC.